The entry below describes one T cell receptor (beta chain). Its recognized antigen is unknown. No quality values exist for individual bases; no much larger clone is one base distant. The junction shows trimming of 1 base on V and 4 bases on J, plus 13 bases between the germline ends. CDR1 and CDR2, per the germline V gene, are MGHRA and YSYEKL. Inclusive of the bounding cysteine and phenylalanine, the CDR3 is 15 residues long. Only CDR3 DNA remains: 45 bases, in frame from the first base. The library was made by the immunoSEQ multiplex PCR assay. Under the source paper's analysis protocol: Repertoires were summarized by richness and clonality, and significantly expanded and contracted clones were identified between pre- and post-therapy samples. What TCRdb holds here is the immuneACCESS table cut down to in-frame rearrangements. Part of the clones is not present; checked against another copy, under half of the missing clones reflect an unresolved V gene, and the others are unexplained. V, J and clone size are those of that table, while D and trimming were read from the DNA. The table for this sample lists over 25,000 clones; about 75% of them were counted only once. About 20% of the sample is held by the ten biggest clonotypes.

This entry comes from a study of neoadjuvant nivolumab and ipilimumab in lung cancer (TCRdb year 2020). Study-wide context: In the NEOSTAR trial, nivolumab was administered intravenously at 3 mg/kg on days 1, 15 and 29, and the combination arm also received ipilimumab 1 mg/kg on day 1 only. Of the 40 to 50 patients with operable NSCLC treated in the trial, approximately 23 were randomized to nivolumab monotherapy and some 21 to nivolumab plus ipilimumab. Matched pretherapy and resected tumor pairs were analyzed from seven patients, of whom four had been treated with nivolumab and three with nivolumab plus ipilimumab. For each study arm, the primary endpoint of the trial was the rate of major pathologic response (MPR) in the intention-to-treat population. TCR repertoires were compared between pretherapy (baseline) peripheral blood and tumors resected at surgery after neoadjuvant immune checkpoint blockade. What the research found in general, with its limitations: TCR richness in pretherapy blood showed a positive correlation with richness in tumors resected after neoadjuvant therapy (Spearman R of about 0.82). A small number of samples was subjected to TCR sequencing. From pretherapy to surgery, tumor T-cell richness and clonality increased in three of three dual-therapy tumors but in only two of four nivolumab-treated tumors. No significant correlation was found between TCR clonality and pathologic tumor regression, and only a single major-pathologic-response sample was available for the analysis of TCR clonality versus pathologic tumor regression. Resected tumors had greater TCR richness and clonality than tumor-adjacent uninvolved lung, and increases were observed in more dual-therapy-treated tumors.

The intended sense of this specimen's time point label: at surgical resection after neoadjuvant nivolumab +/- ipilimumab. The samples were obtained from NEOSTAR, a phase 2 randomized trial that tested neoadjuvant nivolumab or nivolumab plus ipilimumab, followed by surgery, in operable NSCLC. This TCR derives from an adult with non-small cell lung cancer. Sequenced here: tumor tissue, sampled after neoadjuvant nivolumab, alone or with ipilimumab, at or shortly before surgery. In this chain, TRBV4-1 is recombined with TRBJ1-1, with the D gene uncertain. The nucleotides read TGCGCCAGCAGCCAAGTCCCCGGGGTGAGCACTGAAGCTTTCTTT. Translated, it reads CASSQVPGVSTEAFF.